This passage covers 30 T cell receptor beta chains from one sample sequenced in a study of Graves' ophthalmopathy and Graves' hyperthyroidism. Beta-chain TCR CDR3 regions were amplified from RNA transcripts. Following a first-round RT-PCR that used HTBI primers, a second-round multiplex PCR was carried out. MiXCR, applied by TCRdb to the multiplex PCR reads, yields one record per CDR3 protein. The table lists about 220,000 distinct CDR3 sequences, 20% to 25% of them singletons. The sequencing input was peripheral blood. All receptors derive from a woman aged 45 to 65 with Graves' ophthalmopathy.

This clonotype was seen at least ten times. CDR3 sequence: CASSPSGRANYGYTF. CDR3 sequence (DNA): TGTGCCAGCAGTCCCTCGGGTAGGGCTAACTATGGCTACACCTTC. The rearrangement uses TRBV27 and TRBJ1-2; no definite D call. CDR1 and CDR2 from the germline V gene are MNHEY and SMNVEV (reference sequence). Trimming stripped 5 bases from V and 0 bases from J, with 13 bases between. The CDR3 covers 15 residues.

This rearrangement joins TRBV6-1 to TRBJ2-7; 7 positions agree with TRBD2. Germline V lookup: CDR1 MNHNS, CDR2 SASEGT. Trimming removed 6 bases from V and 4 bases from J; junction bases left unmatched: 9. The CDR3 is made up of 14 amino acids. As DNA, the CDR3 is TGTGCCAGCAGACCGGGGGGACTAATTTACGAGCAGTACTTC. Its translation: CASRPGGLIYEQYF.

As to this clonotype: An end of the junction does not agree with germline; a read error may underlie this. This chain uses TRBV6-1 with TRBJ1-1; no definite D call. The germline CDR1 and CDR2 sequences are MNHNS and SASEGT. There are 14 residues in the CDR3. CDR3 sequence reads: CASKRYPWNTEAYF. The CDR3 coding sequence is TGTGCCAGCAAAAGGTACCCATGGAACACTGAAGCTTACTTT.

There are many counts of this clonotype. J is TRBJ1-1 and V is TRBV29-1; D is unclear. V lost 7 bases and J lost 0, with 9 bases in between. CDR1 is SQVTM, CDR2 ANQGSEA, per germline. The CDR3 contains 12 residues. Written as DNA, the CDR3 is TGCAGCGCTCTACTTATGAACACTGAAGCTTTCTTT. Its translation is CSALLMNTEAFF.

This clonotype was recorded at least ten times. The chain joins TRBV29-1 to TRBJ2-7, with D unresolved. The CDR3 runs 14 residues. The V and J ends lost 2 bases and 3 bases respectively, with 14 bases between them. Per germline, CDR1 SQVTM and CDR2 ANQGSEA. CDR3 DNA sequence: TGCAGCGTTGAATTTCCTAGGCTAGGCTACGAGCAGTACTTC. Amino acid sequence: CSVEFPRLGYEQYF.

The V and J genes are TRBV5-1 and TRBJ2-2; possibly TRBD1 or TRBD2 for D (5 bases each). Between the trimmed V and J ends, which lost 7 bases and 6 bases, there was a span of 16 bases. In germline, CDR1 is SGHRS, CDR2 YFSETQ. The CDR3 spans 14 residues. CDR3 DNA sequence: TGCGCCAGCGGCGGAACGAGGGGTCCCGGGGAGCTGTTTTTT. It specifies CASGGTRGPGELFF.

This clonotype appeared a few times. This chain connects TRBV15 to TRBJ1-3; the match to TRBD1 covers 9 bases. This CDR3 comprises 18 residues. V was clipped by 0 bases and J by 3 bases; unmatched bases: 9. Germline V gives CDR1 LNHNV, CDR2 YYDKDF (reference sequence). The DNA for the CDR3 is TGTGCCACCAGCAGAGATTTAGGTCACAGGGGGCTTGGAAACACCATATATTTT. This codes for CATSRDLGHRGLGNTIYF.

This clonotype was observed many times. This rearrangement joins TRBV11-2 to TRBJ1-6; no definite D call. V dropped 0 bases and J dropped 9 bases, with 6 bases sitting between them. Germline loops: CDR1 SGHAT, CDR2 FQNNGV. This CDR3 is 13 amino acids long. The chain's CDR3 is CASSLDPRSPLHF. For the CDR3, the DNA is TGTGCCAGCAGCTTAGATCCGCGTTCACCCCTCCACTTT.

This clonotype was counted ten times or more. The chain has TRBV28 and TRBJ1-5; D uncertain. This CDR3 has 12 amino acids. Germline-derived CDR1 and CDR2 are MDHEN and SYDVKM. V gave up 1 base and J gave up 8 bases, with 6 bases separating them. CDR3 residues: CASSLYQKPQHF. DNA of the CDR3: TGTGCCAGCAGTTTATACCAAAAGCCCCAGCATTTT.

Comments on this clonotype: One junction end does not reproduce the germline sequence, and a read error may be involved. This chain links TRBV11-2 with TRBJ2-1, with D hard to call. The CDR3 is 12 amino acids. Germline V CDR1 and CDR2: SGHAT, FQNNGV. This CDR3 reads CASGFRDNEQFF. The CDR3, as DNA: TGTGCCAGCGGCTTTAGGGACAATGAGCAGTTCTTC. The full variable domain, rest sourced from reference TRBV11-2 and TRBJ2-1, is EAGVAQSPRYKIIEKRQSVAFWCNPISGHATLYWYQQILGQGPKLLIQFQNNGVVDDSQLPKDRFSAERLKGVDSTLKIQPAKLEDSAVYLCASGFRDNEQFFGPGTRLTVL.

This clonotype was detected many times. The V and J genes are TRBV4-1 and TRBJ2-7; a possible D gene is TRBD2 (5 bases). The germline V and J ends were trimmed by 5 bases and 6 bases, with 20 bases remaining between them. Germline CDR1 reads MGHRA; CDR2 reads YSYEKL. CDR3 length: 15 residues. The CDR3 region is CASSKAWPAGGEQYF. CDR3 nucleotide sequence: TGCGCCAGCAGCAAAGCCTGGCCAGCAGGAGGCGAGCAGTACTTC.

There are a few counts of this clonotype. This rearrangement joins TRBV6-1 to TRBJ2-5, with 7 bases lining up with TRBD1. J was trimmed by 2 bases and V by 5 bases; bases with no gene match: 8. CDR1 is MNHNS, CDR2 SASEGT, per germline. The CDR3 is made up of 15 amino acids. In DNA form, the CDR3 reads TGTGCCAGCAGTCTAGGACAGGCGACTCAAGAGACCCAGTACTTC. As protein: CASSLGQATQETQYF.

This clonotype was counted many times. This chain connects TRBV19 to TRBJ2-7, with 8 bases that match TRBD1. There are 14 residues in the CDR3. With V trimmed by 3 bases and J by 3 bases, 4 bases remained unmatched. CDR1 and CDR2 from the germline V gene are LNHDA and SQIVND (reference sequence). CDR3 DNA: TGTGCCAGTAGTATCGGACAGGGCTACTACGAGCAGTACTTC. As protein: CASSIGQGYYEQYF.

V is TRBV19 and J is TRBJ2-5, with a weak D call TRBD1 (6 bases). The V gene lost 3 bases and the J gene lost 2 bases, with 19 bases spanning the gap. The CDR3 spans 17 residues. CDR1 is LNHDA and CDR2 is SQIVND in the germline V gene (reference sequence). As DNA, the CDR3 is TGTGCCAGTAGTATCTTTATCACCCCGGACAGACAAGAGACCCAGTACTTC. This codes for CASSIFITPDRQETQYF.

This chain uses TRBV20-1 with TRBJ1-2, with D perhaps matching TRBD1 (5 bases). Per germline, CDR1 DFQATT and CDR2 SNEGSKA (reference sequence). The CDR3 has 16 amino acids. V was clipped by 1 base and J by 0 bases, with 15 bases between them. The CDR3 region has the DNA TGCAGTGCTAGAGTAGATACGGGGGGGACTAACTATGGCTACACCTTC. It yields the protein CSARVDTGGTNYGYTF.

The sample holds many counts of this clonotype. The chain joins TRBV6-2 or TRBV6-3 to TRBJ2-6, with TRBD1 matching over 9 bases. The V gene's germline CDR1 is MNHEY and CDR2 SVGEGT. V trimming: 5 bases; J trimming: 4 bases; junction bases outside the gene matches: 12. The CDR3 loop spans 18 amino acids. The DNA for the CDR3 is TGTGCCAGCAGTCCCCGGGACAGGGATTTAAGAGGGGCCAACGTCCTGACTTTC. Translation: CASSPRDRDLRGANVLTF.

This clonotype has at least ten counts. V is TRBV9 and J is TRBJ1-1; D gene unclear. Germline values: CDR1 SGDLS, CDR2 YYNGEE. The V end was cut by 3 bases, the J end by 0 bases, with 9 bases between. The CDR3 runs to 14 residues. The CDR3 DNA follows: TGTGCCAGCAGCGCGGAGCCGATGAACACTGAAGCTTTCTTT. It encodes CASSAEPMNTEAFF.

This clonotype was picked up many times. The genes are TRBV6-5 and TRBJ2-2, with 7 nucleotides matching TRBD2. J lost 3 bases, V lost 6 bases, and 10 bases had no gene match. Germline CDR1 reads MNHEY; CDR2 reads SVGAGI. This CDR3 comprises 16 residues. The DNA for the CDR3 is TGTGCCAGCAGCACAAGCGGGATCCTTTACACCGGGGAGCTGTTTTTT. Residues: CASSTSGILYTGELFF.

This clonotype was observed at least ten times. CDR3 region: CARRSSYEQYF. The CDR3 DNA is TGTGCTCGTAGAAGCTCCTACGAGCAGTACTTC. The rearrangement uses TRBV6-5 and TRBJ2-7; no clear D. Germline CDR1 is MNHEY and CDR2 is SVGAGI. CDR3 length equals 11 residues.

The V call is TRBV12-3 or TRBV12-4, the J call TRBJ2-5; TRBD2 matches at 14 bases. V trimming: 10 bases; J trimming: 10 bases; junction bases outside the gene matches: 5. The CDR3 has 12 residues. As DNA, the CDR3 is TGTGCCACCGGGACTAGCGGGAGAGGCCAGTACTTC. Its translation is CATGTSGRGQYF.

This clonotype was detected ten times or more. The CDR3 loop is CASCLLPSGRASVETQYF. CDR3 coding DNA: TGTGCCAGCTGCCTTCTCCCTAGCGGGAGGGCCAGCGTGGAGACCCAGTACTTC. This chain links TRBV2 with TRBJ2-5; 12 bases fit TRBD2. Germline values: CDR1 SNHLY, CDR2 FYNNEI. V trimming: 8 bases; J trimming: 5 bases; junction bases outside the gene matches: 18. CDR3 size: 18 residues. The whole variable domain, remainder taken from reference TRBV2 and TRBJ2-5, is EPEVTQTPSHQVTQMGQEVILRCVPISNHLYFYWYRQILGQKVEFLVSFYNNEISEKSEIFDDQFSVERPDGSNFTLKIRSTKLEDSAMYFCASCLLPSGRASVETQYFGPGTRLLVL.

This clonotype was counted only a few times. This chain joins TRBV3-1 and TRBJ2-7, with 8 bases identical to TRBD2. CDR1 and CDR2 from the germline V gene are LGHDT and YNNKEL (reference sequence). V lost 3 bases and J lost 5; bases outside the gene matches: 9. CDR3 length: 15 amino acids. The CDR3 coding sequence is TGTGCCAGCAGCCAGGCCGGGACTAGGAAAAACGAGCAGTACTTC. Translation gives CASSQAGTRKNEQYF.

The V call is TRBV20-1, the J call TRBJ1-5; the D gene is possibly TRBD1 (6 bases). V dropped 5 bases and J dropped 7 bases, with 12 bases sitting between them. This CDR3 spans 12 amino acids. CDR1 is DFQATT and CDR2 is SNEGSKA in the germline V gene (reference sequence). The CDR3, as DNA: TGCAGTGCTGATGGGGGCGGGCAGCCCCAGCATTTT. Translated, it gives CSADGGGQPQHF.

This clonotype was counted ten times or more. The chain is built from TRBV7-3 and TRBJ2-7; TRBD1 or TRBD2 may be the D gene (5 bases each). Germline values: CDR1 SGHTA, CDR2 FQGTGA. Trimming pared 5 bases from V and 2 bases from J, leaving 13 bases between. The CDR3 extends over 14 amino acids. For the CDR3, the DNA is TGTGCCAGCAGCCCCCCGGGACGGCCCTACGAGCAGTACTTC. Protein sequence: CASSPPGRPYEQYF.

The chain joins TRBV5-1 to TRBJ2-7; D is perhaps TRBD1 (5 bases). The germline V gene has CDR1 SGHRS and CDR2 YFSETQ. Trimming shortened V by 5 bases and J by 3 bases, and 9 bases separated the two germline ends. CDR3 length: 12 residues. The CDR3 sequence: CASRPDNYEQYF. The CDR3 bases are TGCGCCAGCAGACCGGACAACTACGAGCAGTACTTC.

In its sample, this clonotype was seen many times. The gene calls are TRBV6-1 and TRBJ1-1; no firm D call. Trimming shortened V by 4 bases and J by 3 bases, and 12 bases separated the two germline ends. Per germline, CDR1 MNHNS and CDR2 SASEGT. The CDR3 consists of 14 residues. The CDR3 DNA follows: TGTGCCAGCAGTGTGCGGCATGGCGACACTGAAGCTTTCTTT. Its protein is CASSVRHGDTEAFF.

This clonotype was observed many times. The chain combines TRBV6-1 with TRBJ1-2; D ambiguous. The CDR3 is made up of 12 amino acids. Trimming left V 2 bases short and J 8 bases short, with 9 bases between. The germline V gene encodes CDR1 MNHNS and CDR2 SASEGT. CDR3 loop: CASSETGEGYTF. The DNA of the CDR3 is TGTGCCAGCAGTGAAACCGGGGAAGGCTACACCTTC.

This clonotype was detected ten times or more. The chain has TRBV28 and TRBJ2-5, with 11 bases fitting TRBD1. The J segment lost 4 bases and the V segment lost 5 bases, leaving 6 bases of the junction unmatched. Germline V gene data show CDR1 as MDHEN and CDR2 as SYDVKM. The CDR3 totals 15 residues. In nucleotides, the CDR3 is TGTGCCAGCAGTGGGGACAGGGGGTTTCCAGAGACCCAGTACTTC. Translation gives CASSGDRGFPETQYF. The whole variable domain, filled in from reference TRBV28 and TRBJ2-5, reads DVKVTQSSRYLVKRTGEKVFLECVQDMDHENMFWYRQDPGLGLRLIYFSYDVKMKEKGDIPEGYSVSREKKERFSLILESASTNQTSMYLCASSGDRGFPETQYFGPGTRLLVL.

This clonotype was found many times. The chain is built from TRBV7-9 and TRBJ2-7; 7 bases fit TRBD1. CDR1 is SEHNR and CDR2 is FQNEAQ in the germline V gene (reference sequence). Unmatched junction bases numbered 11, after V lost 5 bases and J lost 4 bases. This CDR3 is 15 amino acids long. The DNA for the CDR3 is TGTGCCAGCAGCCCGGACAGGCAGCGAGCATACGAGCAGTACTTC. This sequence encodes CASSPDRQRAYEQYF.

This clonotype was seen only a few times. In nucleotides, the CDR3 is TGTGCCAGTAGCCCTGACAGGGTCCAAAACATTCAGTACTTC. This encodes CASSPDRVQNIQYF. The chain joins TRBV19 to TRBJ2-4; TRBD1 matches at 7 bases. The CDR3 sequence is 14 residues long. The germline V gene has CDR1 LNHDA and CDR2 SQIVND (reference sequence). V lost 6 bases to trimming and J lost 5 bases; unmatched junction nucleotides: 7.